This T cell receptor (beta chain) appears in the sequencing data of a study of response to subunit inactivated influenza vaccine. This clonotype was seen only a few times. TCRdb called the RT-PCR reads again in MiXCR, with one record for every CDR3 protein. The table includes about 540,000 distinct CDR3 sequences, roughly 25% detected once. The sample was also reused in another study, on T cells expressing NK-cell markers. As that report states: UMI-tagged 5'RACE template switching yielded the TCR beta cDNA.

Sequencing was performed on CD4+ T cells sorted from PBMCs, taken about 11 days after vaccination. The clonotype originates from a man aged 45 to 65 who received an inactivated influenza vaccine.

The CDR3, as DNA: TGTGCCACCAGCAGCTGGGGCCACAGCTCCTACAATGAGCAGTTCTTC. This codes for CATSSWGHSSYNEQFF. V and J are TRBV15 and TRBJ2-1; the D gene is possibly TRBD1 (5 bases). The CDR3 is made up of 16 amino acids. The V end was cut by 3 bases, the J end by 0 bases, with 12 bases between. The germline V gene has CDR1 LNHNV and CDR2 YYDKDF (reference sequence).